A single TCR beta chain is shown here with its context. What it binds is unknown. The data derive from a study of cytomegalovirus exposure and HLA in healthy donors. The CDR3 length is 14 residues. V lost 0 bases to trimming and J lost 6 bases, with 9 bases between them. Per germline, CDR1 SGHTS and CDR2 YDEGEE. Findings of the study overall: Presence/absence analyses took donor sequencing depth as roughly uniform. The CMV antigen specificity of three CMV-associated chains was confirmed through in vitro analysis. A list of roughly 180 TCR beta chains associated with cytomegalovirus was given.

Primers for the PCR totalled 60 Vbeta and 13 Jbeta. Assay: immunoSEQ multiplex PCR; the TCRdb copy retains only in-frame clones and omits some. The sample has about 90,000 clones, 67% seen once; the top ten hold 2.1%. The sequence derives from a man aged 30 to 45 in good health and CMV-seronegative. Sequenced input: PBMCs. This chain connects TRBV5-8 to TRBJ1-4, with a weak D call TRBD1 (6 bases). As DNA, the CDR3 is TGTGCCAGCAGCTTGGAACAGGGTTATGAAAAACTGTTTTTT. Translating gives CASSLEQGYEKLFF.